The 29 T cell receptor beta chains in this list originate from one sample, sequenced in a study of OX40 agonist ivuxolimab in advanced cancers. TCRdb keeps only in-frame clones here, not all; method: immunoSEQ multiplex PCR. This sample has about 83,000 clones; more than 75% occur once, and the top ten carry 0.6% to 0.75%. The starting material was CD4+ or CD8+ T cells sorted from blood, obtained in a trial of the OX40 agonist ivuxolimab. The receptors derive from an adult with an advanced solid tumor such as melanoma, head and neck, liver or kidney cancer.

This chain links TRBV7-7 with TRBJ2-2; D is unclear. V was pared by 5 bases and J by 6 bases, with 10 bases between. The CDR3 is made up of 13 amino acids. Per germline, CDR1 SSHAT and CDR2 FNYEAQ (reference sequence). CDR3 in DNA: TGTGCCAGCAGCCTTGAAGGGTCCGGGGAGCTGTTTTTT. As protein: CASSLEGSGELFF.

The chain recombines TRBV5-1 with TRBJ2-1; 9 bases line up with TRBD2. CDR3 length: 15 residues. CDR1 and CDR2 from the germline V gene are SGHRS and YFSETQ. V was clipped by 1 base and J by 7 bases; unmatched bases: 6. CDR3 nucleotides: TGCGCCAGCAGCTTGAATAGCGGGAGCTGGAATGAGCAGTTCTTC. Amino acids: CASSLNSGSWNEQFF.

The rearrangement joins TRBV6-1 to TRBJ2-3; 9 nucleotides line up with TRBD2. Germline CDR1 and CDR2: MNHNS and SASEGT. Losses at the gene ends were 3 bases for V and 5 bases for J; bases not matched to a gene: 6. CDR3 size: 15 residues. The CDR3 sequence: CASSDSGSLGDTQYF. In DNA form, the CDR3 reads TGTGCCAGCAGTGATAGCGGGAGTCTCGGAGATACGCAGTATTTT.

The chain combines TRBV27 with TRBJ2-3; 9 nucleotides match TRBD2. Germline CDR1 reads MNHEY; CDR2 reads SMNVEV (reference sequence). The V gene end was trimmed by 6 bases and the J gene end by 4 bases; junction bases not matched to a gene: 8. This CDR3 comprises 15 residues. This CDR3 reads CASREVAGAADTQYF. The CDR3 bases are TGTGCCAGCAGGGAAGTAGCGGGAGCGGCAGATACGCAGTATTTT.

This chain joins TRBV5-5 and TRBJ2-7; either TRBD1 or TRBD2 may fit D (5 bases each). The V and J ends lost 7 bases and 2 bases respectively, with 13 bases between them. The CDR3 extends over 13 amino acids. Germline V CDR1 and CDR2: SGHKS, YYEKEE (reference sequence). The CDR3: CASFPLGAYEQYF. The CDR3, as DNA: TGTGCCAGCTTCCCCCTGGGGGCCTACGAGCAGTACTTC.

The chain uses TRBV19 and TRBJ2-3; perhaps TRBD1 as D (5 bases). Trimming cost V 3 bases and J 4 bases, with 14 bases left between them. The CDR3 sequence is 15 residues long. Per germline, CDR1 LNHDA and CDR2 SQIVND (reference sequence). The DNA for the CDR3 is TGTGCCAGTAGTATCTACAGGCAACCTGCAGATACGCAGTATTTT. Its protein is CASSIYRQPADTQYF.

The CDR3 DNA follows: TGTGCCAGCAGCACTATCCGGGACATAGGGAACTATGGCTACACCTTC. This encodes CASSTIRDIGNYGYTF. V is TRBV28 and J is TRBJ1-2; the D gene is possibly TRBD1 (6 bases). CDR3 length equals 16 residues. The V end lost 6 bases, the J end lost 2 bases, and 19 bases lay between the germline ends. Germline lookup yields CDR1 MDHEN and CDR2 SYDVKM.

Of note for this clone: This sample also contains other DNA sequences that code for the same CDR3. J is TRBJ2-1 and V is TRBV7-2; possibly TRBD2 for D (5 bases). The CDR3 consists of 15 residues. Germline V gene data show CDR1 as SGHTA and CDR2 as FQGNSA. V shed 0 bases and J shed 2 bases, with 8 bases lying between them. CDR3 nucleotides: TGTGCCAGCAGCTTAGCCAGGACTGCCTACAATGAGCAGTTCTTC. Its translation: CASSLARTAYNEQFF.

The chain combines TRBV25-1 with TRBJ2-7, with D perhaps matching TRBD1 or TRBD2 (6 bases each). CDR3 length equals 13 residues. Trimming removed 7 bases from V and 9 bases from J, with 19 bases in between. Germline V CDR1 and CDR2: MGHDK, SYGVNS. The CDR3 region is CASNNSPGARQYF. CDR3 nucleotides: TGTGCCAGCAATAACTCACCGGGGGCGAGGCAGTACTTC.

V and J are TRBV28 and TRBJ1-4; a weak D match, TRBD1 (6 bases). V was trimmed by 6 bases and J by 8 bases, leaving 13 bases between them. The germline V gene encodes CDR1 MDHEN and CDR2 SYDVKM. The CDR3 totals 13 residues. CDR3 loop: CASREGVREKLFF. CDR3 DNA: TGTGCCAGCAGGGAGGGGGTGCGGGAAAAACTGTTTTTT.

The chain couples TRBV18 to TRBJ2-7; 7 positions match TRBD1. CDR1 is KGHSH, CDR2 LQKENI, per germline. V lost 1 base and J lost 0; bases outside the gene matches: 6. The CDR3 length is 16 residues. The CDR3 bases are TGTGCCAGCTCACCACGAGGGGGCCTTAGCTCCTACGAGCAGTACTTC. Protein product: CASSPRGGLSSYEQYF. The full variable domain, its missing parts supplied by reference TRBV18 and TRBJ2-7, is NAGVMQNPRHLVRRRGQEARLRCSPMKGHSHVYWYRQLPEEGLKFMVYLQKENIIDESGMPKERFSAEFPKEGPSILRIQQVVRGDSAAYFCASSPRGGLSSYEQYFGPGTRLTVT.

Of note for this clone: In the same sample, other DNA sequences code for this CDR3. J is TRBJ2-7 and V is TRBV5-1; 7 bases agree with TRBD1. The CDR3 is 13 amino acids. Germline V gene data show CDR1 as SGHRS and CDR2 as YFSETQ. Trimming at V came to 0 bases and at J to 7 bases, leaving 4 bases not matched to a gene. CDR3 in amino acids: CASSLGQGGEQYF. CDR3 in DNA: TGCGCCAGCAGCTTGGGACAGGGCGGGGAGCAGTACTTC. The variable domain in full, with the rest retrieved from reference TRBV5-1 and TRBJ2-7, is KAGVTQTPRYLIKTRGQQVTLSCSPISGHRSVSWYQQTPGQGLQFLFEYFSETQRNKGNFPGRFSGRQFSNSRSEMNVSTLELGDSALYLCASSLGQGGEQYFGPGTRLTVT.

This clone has just one count. The chain combines TRBV19 with TRBJ2-1; TRBD2 matches at 9 bases. With V trimmed by 5 bases and J by 6 bases, 5 bases remained unmatched. This CDR3 is built from 14 residues. Germline V gene lookup returns CDR1 LNHDA and CDR2 SQIVND (reference sequence). This chain's CDR3 is CASSLGTSSNEQFF. The CDR3 nucleotides are TGTGCCAGTAGTTTGGGGACTAGCTCCAATGAGCAGTTCTTC.

V gene TRBV5-5 combines with J gene TRBJ2-3, with D possibly being TRBD2 (6 bases). Deletions cut 6 bases from V and 1 base from J, with 15 bases between. The CDR3 is 15 residues long. Germline V gene lookup returns CDR1 SGHKS and CDR2 YYEKEE (reference sequence). CDR3 in amino acids: CASNPGGLRTDTQYF. CDR3 sequence (DNA): TGTGCCAGCAACCCCGGGGGTCTGCGCACAGATACGCAGTATTTT.

V and J are TRBV7-3 and TRBJ2-3; D is unresolved. The CDR3 consists of 13 residues. Trimming removed 2 bases at V and 3 bases at J, with 6 bases between. From germline, CDR1 is SGHTA and CDR2 FQGTGA. This CDR3 reads CASSLFGTDTQYF. Written as DNA, the CDR3 is TGTGCCAGCAGCTTATTTGGGACAGATACGCAGTATTTT. Based on the CDR3 plus reference TRBV7-3 and TRBJ2-3, the full variable domain is GAGVSQTPSNKVTEKGKYVELRCDPISGHTALYWYRQSLGQGPEFLIYFQGTGAADDSGLPNDRFFAVRPEGSVSTLKIQRTERGDSAVYLCASSLFGTDTQYFGPGTRLTVL.

This chain links TRBV5-4 with TRBJ2-3; 7 bases are shared with TRBD1. Trimming took 4 bases from V and 4 from J; bases not matched to a gene: 12. Germline V gives CDR1 SGHNT, CDR2 YYREEE (reference sequence). CDR3 length: 16 amino acids. CDR3 in DNA: TGTGCCAGCAGCGATAACAGGGGAAGGTTAGCAGATACGCAGTATTTT. As protein: CASSDNRGRLADTQYF.

The chain uses TRBV2 and TRBJ2-2; 9 nucleotides line up with TRBD2. The germline CDR1 and CDR2 sequences are SNHLY and FYNNEI. Trimming cost V 9 bases and J 7 bases; bases outside gene matches: 9. CDR3 length: 14 residues. Here the CDR3 DNA reads TGTGCCAGTCAACCGGGACTAGCCGGCGGGGAGCTGTTTTTT. As protein: CASQPGLAGGELFF.

The rearrangement links TRBV10-3 to TRBJ2-2; 10 bases fit TRBD2. With V trimmed by 5 bases and J by 2 bases, 11 bases remained unmatched. This CDR3 contains 18 residues. CDR1 is ENHRY, CDR2 SYGVKD, per germline. The CDR3: CAISRGASGSLNTGELFF. In DNA form, the CDR3 reads TGTGCCATCAGTAGGGGGGCTAGCGGGAGCCTAAACACCGGGGAGCTGTTTTTT.

The rearrangement joins TRBV6-5 to TRBJ2-1; the D gene is possibly TRBD2 (6 bases). With 11 bases removed from V and 8 bases from J, the gap between germline ends came to 19 bases. This CDR3 region has 13 residues. The germline V gene has CDR1 MNHEY and CDR2 SVGAGI. The CDR3 DNA is TGTGCCGCCAGTCAACGGGGGAAGGATGAGCAGTTCTTC. As protein: CAASQRGKDEQFF.

The CDR3, as DNA: TGTGCCAGCAGTTCGCAGGGGGCATTGGTGACCGGGGAGCTGTTTTTT. Its translation: CASSSQGALVTGELFF. The chain is built from TRBV6-5 and TRBJ2-2, with 8 bases fitting TRBD1. The V gene's germline CDR1 is MNHEY and CDR2 SVGAGI. V lost 4 bases to trimming and J lost 5 bases; unmatched junction nucleotides: 9. This CDR3 spans 16 amino acids.

This clone occurred once. The V and J genes are TRBV7-9 and TRBJ2-3; TRBD1 might be the D (6 bases). The V and J ends lost 2 bases and 2 bases respectively, with 17 bases between them. Germline V gives CDR1 SEHNR, CDR2 FQNEAQ (reference sequence). The CDR3 has 17 residues. The CDR3 nucleotides read TGTGCCAGCAGCTTATCTAGCAGCGGACAGCCCACAGATACGCAGTATTTT. It encodes CASSLSSSGQPTDTQYF.

This rearrangement joins TRBV7-8 to TRBJ1-1; the D gene is possibly TRBD1 (5 bases). The CDR3 is made up of 15 amino acids. Between the trimmed V and J ends, which lost 5 bases and 0 bases, there was a span of 13 bases. CDR1 is SGHVS, CDR2 FQNEAQ, per germline. The CDR3 nucleotides are TGTGCCAGCAGCCCAGTCCGGGGGGTGAACACTGAAGCTTTCTTT. It translates to CASSPVRGVNTEAFF.

This chain uses TRBV7-9 with TRBJ2-7, with D perhaps being TRBD1 or TRBD2 (5 bases each). The germline CDR1 and CDR2 sequences are SEHNR and FQNEAQ (reference sequence). The CDR3 runs 13 residues. Trimming cost V 0 bases and J 5 bases, with 8 bases left between them. The CDR3 is CASSLAGGHEQYF. Written as DNA, the CDR3 is TGTGCCAGCAGCTTAGCTGGGGGACACGAGCAGTACTTC. Full variable domain (missing parts from reference TRBV7-9 and TRBJ2-7): DTGVSQNPRHKITKRGQNVTFRCDPISEHNRLYWYRQTLGQGPEFLTYFQNEAQLEKSRLLSDRFSAERPKGSFSTLEIQRTEQGDSAMYLCASSLAGGHEQYFGPGTRLTVT.

The chain employs TRBV11-2 and TRBJ2-3; 9 bases line up with TRBD1. V dropped 5 bases and J dropped 3; count of bases not matched to a gene: 12. This CDR3 spans 17 amino acids. Germline values: CDR1 SGHAT, CDR2 FQNNGV. The DNA of the CDR3 is TGTGCCAGCAGCCGATATGCGGGGACAGGGAATACAGATACGCAGTATTTT. Protein sequence: CASSRYAGTGNTDTQYF.

This sequence joins TRBV7-6 and TRBJ2-3; TRBD2 might be the D (7 bases). Deletions cut 5 bases from V and 4 bases from J, with 25 bases between. The CDR3 contains 18 residues. Per germline, CDR1 SGHVS and CDR2 FNYEAQ. The CDR3 region has the DNA TGTGCCAGCAGCGAACGGGGGGCTTGGGAGAGGAGGCCAGATACGCAGTATTTT. Translation gives CASSERGAWERRPDTQYF.

This clone was recorded once. J is TRBJ2-7 and V is TRBV7-9; D assignment may be TRBD1 or TRBD2 (6 bases each). Looked up from germline, CDR1 is SEHNR and CDR2 is FQNEAQ (reference sequence). This CDR3 region has 15 residues. The V end lost 6 bases, the J end lost 2 bases, and 17 bases lay between the germline ends. The CDR3 here is CASSPWGRDAYEQYF. The CDR3 DNA is TGTGCCAGCAGTCCCTGGGGGCGGGACGCCTACGAGCAGTACTTC.

The genes are TRBV6-5 and TRBJ1-3; D unresolved. This CDR3 is built from 14 residues. Germline values: CDR1 MNHEY, CDR2 SVGAGI. V dropped 5 bases and J dropped 0 bases, with 8 bases sitting between them. CDR3 amino acids: CASSTTLSGNTIYF. The DNA for the CDR3 is TGTGCCAGCAGTACCACACTCTCTGGAAACACCATATATTTT.

CDR3 nucleotide sequence: TGTGCCAGCTCACCACCGGGGAAGGGGGCTGGGGAGACCCAGTACTTC. Encoded protein: CASSPPGKGAGETQYF. This chain joins TRBV18 and TRBJ2-5; 7 nucleotides line up with TRBD1. The V segment lost 0 bases and the J segment 5 bases; nucleotides outside the gene matches: 9. Germline V gives CDR1 KGHSH, CDR2 LQKENI. The CDR3 spans 16 residues.

V usage is TRBV5-1 and J usage is TRBJ2-3; 7 bases fit TRBD2. Per germline, CDR1 SGHRS and CDR2 YFSETQ. Trimming took 1 base from V and 4 from J; bases not matched to a gene: 6. This CDR3 has 15 residues. CDR3 nucleotides: TGCGCCAGCAGCTTGTCGGCGGGAGCGGCAGATACGCAGTATTTT. It encodes CASSLSAGAADTQYF.